The T cell receptor beta chain under discussion was sequenced for a study of human T cells and chemical hapten exposure. TCRdb recomputed calls from the RACE reads with MiXCR, one row per CDR3 protein. This table holds around 74,000 distinct CDR3 sequences, approximately 32% found once. Germline trimming cut 2 bases from V and 3 bases from J; bases unmatched to any gene: 9. This CDR3 contains 16 residues. The germline CDR1 and CDR2 sequences are MNHEY and SVGAGI. Time point: patch test 1, 2 weeks after DPC sensitization. Regarding treatment: therapeutic diphenylcyclopropenone sensitization with weekly scalp DPC. Those who donated were patients with alopecia, 18 to 70 years of age, and suitable for DPC. This clonotype was seen a handful of times.

The sequence came from a man aged 35 to 55 with alopecia areata. Some clones in this sample may be carry-over from other donors' samples. The chain combines TRBV6-5 with TRBJ1-1; 7 bases are shared with TRBD1. Specimen: whole blood, collected in connection with sensitization to the hapten diphenylcyclopropenone (DPC). DNA for the CDR3: TGTGCCAGCAGTTACCCACCAGGGGGATTTGACACTGAAGCTTTCTTT. This gives the protein CASSYPPGGFDTEAFF.